This T cell receptor beta chain is drawn from a study of blood T cell repertoires in COVID-19. The wider study: From the United States, Italy and Spain came samples of acute and convalescent COVID-19. PBMCs, B-cell-depleted T cells, or T cells were the source of the cDNA or gDNA that made up the material.

In the source study's methods: Reference gene primer amplification gave nucleated cell count estimates. TCRdb's copy holds only in-frame clones and misses some; the assay was immunoSEQ multiplex PCR. The V and J calls and the clone size are those of that table, but D and trimming were determined from the DNA. Here the sample spans around 310,000 clones, approximately 90% being singletons. The CDR3 totals 12 residues. V lost 4 bases, J lost 7 bases, and 10 bases lay in between. Germline-derived CDR1 and CDR2 are LGHDT and YNNKEL (reference sequence). This sequence originates from a woman aged 45 to 65 with active or convalescent COVID-19. The chain joins TRBV3-1 (or the pseudogene TRBV3-2) to TRBJ1-2; D call uncertain. Sequences were obtained from peripheral blood. DNA of the CDR3: TGTGCCAGCAGCCTGAAACCAGGTGGCTACACCTTC. Translated, it gives CASSLKPGGYTF.